The 16 T cell receptor beta chains below come from one sample, sequenced in a study of PD-1 blockade in classical Hodgkin lymphoma. The assay was immunoSEQ multiplex PCR, and TCRdb's table has in-frame clones only and misses some. Altogether fewer than 9,500 clones are present, 75% to 95% being singletons, with the ten largest covering approximately 8.4%. The time point is: newly diagnosed, previously untreated cHL patient sample. From thawed PBMCs, CD8+ T cells were isolated by magnetic negative selection. The sequenced sample consisted of CD8+ T cells from blood. The receptor source for this set is a human donor with classical Hodgkin lymphoma.

The J gene is TRBJ2-7, the V gene TRBV5-1; D remains unclear. The germline V and J ends were trimmed by 2 bases and 0 bases, with 6 bases remaining between them. The CDR3 is 13 amino acids. The germline CDR1 and CDR2 sequences are SGHRS and YFSETQ. The chain's CDR3 is CASSLYTSYEQYF. The DNA for the CDR3 is TGCGCCAGCAGCTTATACACCTCCTACGAGCAGTACTTC.

The chain joins TRBV6-4 to TRBJ2-1, with D perhaps being TRBD1 or TRBD2 (5 bases each). Trimming shortened V by 5 bases and J by 3 bases, and 14 bases separated the two germline ends. Germline V gene data show CDR1 as MRHNA and CDR2 as SNTAGT. The CDR3 is 15 amino acids. Here the CDR3 reads CASSPGPTDYNEQFF. CDR3 sequence (DNA): TGTGCCAGCAGTCCGGGGCCGACTGACTACAATGAGCAGTTCTTC.

CDR3 in amino acids: CASSQSAGSVTGELFF. The CDR3 DNA follows: TGTGCCAGCAGCCAAAGCGCGGGGTCGGTCACCGGGGAGCTGTTTTTT. The rearrangement links TRBV4-2 to TRBJ2-2; D may be TRBD2 (6 bases). Trimming removed 2 bases at V and 4 bases at J, with 14 bases between. Germline-derived CDR1 and CDR2 are LGHNA and YNFKEQ. The CDR3 is 16 residues long.

J is TRBJ2-5 and V is TRBV27; 8 bases are a match to TRBD2. The CDR3 contains 15 residues. Germline assignment: CDR1 MNHEY and CDR2 SMNVEV (reference sequence). Trimming took 5 bases from V and 7 from J; bases not matched to a gene: 12. The CDR3 DNA follows: TGTGCCAGCAGTCCCACCCCGGGGGGGCTAGGGACCCAGTACTTC. The encoded protein is CASSPTPGGLGTQYF.

This clone has more than one count but fewer than ten. The CDR3: CASSFGHSPETQYF. The CDR3 region has the DNA TGTGCCAGCAGCTTCGGGCATAGCCCAGAGACCCAGTACTTC. The chain uses TRBV5-6 and TRBJ2-5; the D is unclear. CDR1 is SGHDT and CDR2 is YYEEEE in the germline V gene. This CDR3 region has 14 residues. The V end was cut by 2 bases, the J end by 4 bases, with 12 bases between.

V is TRBV27 and J is TRBJ2-7; no definite D call. Trimming shortened V by 3 bases and J by 0 bases, and 9 bases separated the two germline ends. This CDR3 is 14 amino acids long. In germline, CDR1 is MNHEY, CDR2 SMNVEV (reference sequence). The CDR3 region is CASSLARSSYEQYF. The CDR3 DNA is TGTGCCAGCAGTTTGGCGCGTTCCTCCTACGAGCAGTACTTC.

This clone was counted once. The chain links TRBV27 to TRBJ2-5; TRBD2 aligns across 7 bases. The V gene's germline CDR1 is MNHEY and CDR2 SMNVEV (reference sequence). The CDR3 is 15 amino acids. V dropped 6 bases and J dropped 4; count of bases not matched to a gene: 11. The DNA of the CDR3 is TGTGCCAGCAGCTCCCGCGTAGCTAGCGGAGAGACCCAGTACTTC. Its protein is CASSSRVASGETQYF.

The V call is TRBV10-3, the J call TRBJ2-3; 9 nucleotides align to TRBD2. V was pared by 5 bases and J by 6 bases, with 18 bases of the junction left unmatched. The germline CDR1 and CDR2 sequences are ENHRY and SYGVKD. CDR3 size: 18 residues. As DNA, the CDR3 is TGTGCCATCAGTCATCCTCTGAGCGGGGGGCCTCTAGAGGATACGCAGTATTTT. Encoded protein: CAISHPLSGGPLEDTQYF.

This clone was seen only once. The rearrangement joins TRBV5-4 to TRBJ1-1; 11 bases align to TRBD1. The CDR3 totals 15 residues. Germline V CDR1 and CDR2: SGHNT, YYREEE (reference sequence). The J segment lost 3 bases and the V segment lost 1 base, leaving 2 bases of the junction unmatched. DNA for the CDR3: TGTGCCAGCAGCTTGTGGGACAGGGGGTACACTGAAGCTTTCTTT. Translated: CASSLWDRGYTEAFF.

The V gene is TRBV4-1, the J gene TRBJ1-5, with D maybe TRBD1 (5 bases). Trimming shortened V by 2 bases and J by 7 bases, and 9 bases separated the two germline ends. The germline gives CDR1 MGHRA, CDR2 YSYEKL. The CDR3 has 13 amino acids. CDR3: CASSQRWGQPQHF. The CDR3 region has the DNA TGCGCCAGCAGCCAAAGGTGGGGGCAGCCCCAGCATTTT.

The gene calls are TRBV10-3 and TRBJ2-3, with D perhaps matching TRBD2 (6 bases). Germline CDR1 ENHRY, CDR2 SYGVKD. The CDR3 consists of 15 residues. V lost 10 bases, J lost 0 bases, and 17 bases lay in between. In DNA, the CDR3 is TGTGCCAACGCCGAAGCGGGTTACAGCACAGATACGCAGTATTTT. Translating gives CANAEAGYSTDTQYF.

This clone was seen a handful of times. The chain joins TRBV19 to TRBJ1-5; 7 bases map to TRBD1. The CDR3 has 14 residues. V was clipped by 4 bases and J by 4 bases; unmatched bases: 4. Germline CDR1 reads LNHDA; CDR2 reads SQIVND (reference sequence). This CDR3 is CASSRDSNNQPQHF. The CDR3 DNA is TGTGCCAGTAGTAGGGACAGCAATAATCAGCCCCAGCATTTT.

The chain carries TRBV27 and TRBJ2-4, with 7 bases aligning to TRBD1. Per germline, CDR1 MNHEY and CDR2 SMNVEV (reference sequence). V was clipped by 5 bases and J by 1 base; unmatched bases: 8. This CDR3 is built from 16 residues. CDR3 in amino acids: CASSPNPQGAKNIQYF. Written as DNA, the CDR3 is TGTGCCAGCAGTCCGAATCCACAGGGGGCCAAAAACATTCAGTACTTC.

V usage is TRBV29-1 and J usage is TRBJ1-1; D ambiguous. CDR3 length equals 12 residues. CDR1 is SQVTM, CDR2 ANQGSEA, per germline. Trimming took 4 bases from V and 5 from J, leaving 11 bases between them. CDR3 region: CSVVLYLTEAFF. DNA of the CDR3: TGCAGCGTTGTGCTTTACCTGACTGAAGCTTTCTTT. Full variable domain (rest looked up from reference TRBV29-1 and TRBJ1-1): SAVISQKPSRDICQRGTSLTIQCQVDSQVTMMFWYRQQPGQSLTLIATANQGSEATYESGFVIDKFPISRPNLTFSTLTVSNMSPEDSSIYLCSVVLYLTEAFFGQGTRLTVV.

The V gene is TRBV19, the J gene TRBJ1-2; no clear D. The V gene's germline CDR1 is LNHDA and CDR2 SQIVND (reference sequence). The CDR3 length is 10 residues. Deletions cut 6 bases from V and 8 bases from J, with 7 bases between. CDR3 sequence reads: CASSSGGYTF. The CDR3 region has the DNA TGTGCCAGTAGCAGCGGAGGCTACACCTTC.

This chain connects TRBV28 to TRBJ1-1; the D gene is possibly TRBD1 (5 bases). V was shortened by 5 bases and J by 6 bases, with 31 bases between the two germline ends. CDR3 size: 19 residues. Germline values: CDR1 MDHEN, CDR2 SYDVKM. CDR3 amino acids: CASSNSKWGSGLGWAEAFF. CDR3 nucleotides: TGTGCCAGCAGTAATAGTAAATGGGGCAGCGGGCTTGGGTGGGCTGAAGCTTTCTTT.